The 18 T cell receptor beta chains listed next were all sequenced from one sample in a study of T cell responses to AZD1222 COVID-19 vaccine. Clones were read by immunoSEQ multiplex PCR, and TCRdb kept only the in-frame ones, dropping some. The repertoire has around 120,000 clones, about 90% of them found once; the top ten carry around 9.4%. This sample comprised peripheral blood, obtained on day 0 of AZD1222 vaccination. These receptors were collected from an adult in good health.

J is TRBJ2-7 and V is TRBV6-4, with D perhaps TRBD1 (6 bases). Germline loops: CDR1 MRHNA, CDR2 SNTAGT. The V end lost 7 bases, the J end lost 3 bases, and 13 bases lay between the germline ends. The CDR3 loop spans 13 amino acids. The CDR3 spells CASKPGDLYEQYF. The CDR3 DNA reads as TGTGCCAGCAAGCCAGGGGACCTCTACGAGCAGTACTTC.

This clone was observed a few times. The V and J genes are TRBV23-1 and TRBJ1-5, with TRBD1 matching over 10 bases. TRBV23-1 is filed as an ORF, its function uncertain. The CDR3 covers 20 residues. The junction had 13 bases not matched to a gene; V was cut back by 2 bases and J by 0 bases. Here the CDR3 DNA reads TGCGCCAGCAGTCAAACCGGGACAGGGGAATTCCCTTATAGCAATCAGCCCCAGCATTTT. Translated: CASSQTGTGEFPYSNQPQHF.

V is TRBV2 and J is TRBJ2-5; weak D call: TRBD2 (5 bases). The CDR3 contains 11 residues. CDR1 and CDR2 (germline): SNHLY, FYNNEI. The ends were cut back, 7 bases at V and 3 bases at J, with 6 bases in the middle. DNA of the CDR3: TGTGCCAGCAAACTAGAAGAGACCCAGTACTTC. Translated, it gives CASKLEETQYF.

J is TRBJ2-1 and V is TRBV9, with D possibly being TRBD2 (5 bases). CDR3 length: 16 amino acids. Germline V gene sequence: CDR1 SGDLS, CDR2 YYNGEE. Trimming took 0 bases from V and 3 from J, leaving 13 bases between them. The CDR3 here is CASSVAGSRNYNEQFF. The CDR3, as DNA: TGTGCCAGCAGCGTAGCGGGGTCAAGAAACTACAATGAGCAGTTCTTC.

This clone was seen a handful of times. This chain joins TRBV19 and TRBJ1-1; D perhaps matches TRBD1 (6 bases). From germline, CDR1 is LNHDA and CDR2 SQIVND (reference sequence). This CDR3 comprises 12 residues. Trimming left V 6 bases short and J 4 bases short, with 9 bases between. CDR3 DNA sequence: TGTGCCAGTAGAGTGGGGGCCACTGAAGCTTTCTTT. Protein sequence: CASRVGATEAFF.

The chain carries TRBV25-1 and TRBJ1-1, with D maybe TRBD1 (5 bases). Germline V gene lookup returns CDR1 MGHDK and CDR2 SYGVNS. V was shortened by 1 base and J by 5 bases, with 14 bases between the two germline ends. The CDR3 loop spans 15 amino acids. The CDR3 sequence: CASSEFREPVTEAFF. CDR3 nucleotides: TGTGCCAGCAGTGAATTCAGGGAGCCTGTGACTGAAGCTTTCTTT.

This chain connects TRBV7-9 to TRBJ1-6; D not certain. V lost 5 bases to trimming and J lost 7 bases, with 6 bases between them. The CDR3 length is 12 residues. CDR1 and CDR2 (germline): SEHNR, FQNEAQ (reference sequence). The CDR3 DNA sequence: TGTGCCAGCAGCATGGGGAATTCACCCCTCCACTTT. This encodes CASSMGNSPLHF.

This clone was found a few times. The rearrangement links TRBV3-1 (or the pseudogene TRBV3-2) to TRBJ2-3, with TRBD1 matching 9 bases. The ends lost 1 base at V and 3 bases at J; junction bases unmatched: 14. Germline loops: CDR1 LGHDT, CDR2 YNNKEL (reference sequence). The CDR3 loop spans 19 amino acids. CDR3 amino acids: CASSQVGVTGGFRTDTQYF. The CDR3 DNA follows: TGTGCCAGCAGCCAAGTTGGAGTCACAGGGGGCTTTCGGACAGATACGCAGTATTTT.

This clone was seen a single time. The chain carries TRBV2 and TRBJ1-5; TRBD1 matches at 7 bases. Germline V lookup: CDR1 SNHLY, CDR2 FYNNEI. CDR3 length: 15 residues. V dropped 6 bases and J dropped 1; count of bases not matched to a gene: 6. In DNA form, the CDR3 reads TGTGCCAGCAGACGACAGGGAGGGAGCAATCAGCCCCAGCATTTT. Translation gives CASRRQGGSNQPQHF.

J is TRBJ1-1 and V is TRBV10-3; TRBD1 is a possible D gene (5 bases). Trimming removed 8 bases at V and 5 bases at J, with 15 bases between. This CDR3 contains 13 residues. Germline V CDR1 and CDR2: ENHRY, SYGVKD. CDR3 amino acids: CAIGGRGGTEAFF. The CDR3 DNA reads TGTGCCATCGGCGGGAGGGGAGGTACTGAAGCTTTCTTT.

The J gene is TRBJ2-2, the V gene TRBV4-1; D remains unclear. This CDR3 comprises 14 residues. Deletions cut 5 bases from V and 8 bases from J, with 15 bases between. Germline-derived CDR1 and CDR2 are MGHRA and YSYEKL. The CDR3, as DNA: TGCGCCAGCAGCTACACCGCTAGGGCAGGGGAGCTGTTTTTT. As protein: CASSYTARAGELFF.

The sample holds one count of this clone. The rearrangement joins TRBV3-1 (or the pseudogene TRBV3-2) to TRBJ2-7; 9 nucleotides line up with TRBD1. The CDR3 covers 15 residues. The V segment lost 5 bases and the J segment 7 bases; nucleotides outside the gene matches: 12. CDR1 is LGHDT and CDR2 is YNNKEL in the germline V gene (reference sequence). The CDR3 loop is CASSDPGQGPLEQYF. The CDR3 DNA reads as TGTGCCAGCAGCGATCCGGGACAGGGTCCCTTAGAGCAGTACTTC.

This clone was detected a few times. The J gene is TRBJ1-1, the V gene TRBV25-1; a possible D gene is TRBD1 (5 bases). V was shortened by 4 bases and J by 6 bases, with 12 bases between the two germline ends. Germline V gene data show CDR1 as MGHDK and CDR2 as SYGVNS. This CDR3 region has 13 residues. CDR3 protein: CASSGIGGPEAFF. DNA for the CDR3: TGTGCCAGCAGTGGCATCGGGGGTCCTGAAGCTTTCTTT.

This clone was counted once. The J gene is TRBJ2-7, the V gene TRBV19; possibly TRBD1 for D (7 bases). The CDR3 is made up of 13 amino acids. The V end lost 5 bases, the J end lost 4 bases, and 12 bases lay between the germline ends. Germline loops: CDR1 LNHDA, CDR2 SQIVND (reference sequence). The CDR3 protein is CASSDQGGYEQYF. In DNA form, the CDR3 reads TGTGCCAGTAGTGACCAGGGGGGATACGAGCAGTACTTC.

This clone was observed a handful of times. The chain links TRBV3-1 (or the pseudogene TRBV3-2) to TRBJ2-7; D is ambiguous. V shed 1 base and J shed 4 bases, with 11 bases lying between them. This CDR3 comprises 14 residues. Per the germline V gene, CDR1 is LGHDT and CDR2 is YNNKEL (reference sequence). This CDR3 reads CASSQVPWVYEQYF. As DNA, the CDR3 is TGTGCCAGCAGCCAAGTCCCGTGGGTATACGAGCAGTACTTC.

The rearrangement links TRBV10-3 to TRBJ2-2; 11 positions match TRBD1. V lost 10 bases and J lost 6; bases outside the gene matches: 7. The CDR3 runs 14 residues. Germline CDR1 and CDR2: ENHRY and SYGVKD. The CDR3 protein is CANRGQGASGELFF. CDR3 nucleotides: TGTGCCAACCGAGGACAGGGGGCTTCCGGGGAGCTGTTTTTT.

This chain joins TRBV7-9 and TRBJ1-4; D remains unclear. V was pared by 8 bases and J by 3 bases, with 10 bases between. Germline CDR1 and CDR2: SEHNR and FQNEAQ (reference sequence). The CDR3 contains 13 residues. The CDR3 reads CASARGANEKLFF. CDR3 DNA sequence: TGTGCCAGCGCTCGGGGAGCTAATGAAAAACTGTTTTTT. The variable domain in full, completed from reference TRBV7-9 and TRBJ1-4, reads DTGVSQNPRHKITKRGQNVTFRCDPISEHNRLYWYRQTLGQGPEFLTYFQNEAQLEKSRLLSDRFSAERPKGSFSTLEIQRTEQGDSAMYLCASARGANEKLFFGSGTQLSVL.

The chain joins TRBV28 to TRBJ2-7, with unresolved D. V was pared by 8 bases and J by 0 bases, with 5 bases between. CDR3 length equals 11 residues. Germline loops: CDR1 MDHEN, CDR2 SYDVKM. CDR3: CASDNSYEQYF. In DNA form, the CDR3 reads TGTGCCAGCGACAACTCCTACGAGCAGTACTTC.